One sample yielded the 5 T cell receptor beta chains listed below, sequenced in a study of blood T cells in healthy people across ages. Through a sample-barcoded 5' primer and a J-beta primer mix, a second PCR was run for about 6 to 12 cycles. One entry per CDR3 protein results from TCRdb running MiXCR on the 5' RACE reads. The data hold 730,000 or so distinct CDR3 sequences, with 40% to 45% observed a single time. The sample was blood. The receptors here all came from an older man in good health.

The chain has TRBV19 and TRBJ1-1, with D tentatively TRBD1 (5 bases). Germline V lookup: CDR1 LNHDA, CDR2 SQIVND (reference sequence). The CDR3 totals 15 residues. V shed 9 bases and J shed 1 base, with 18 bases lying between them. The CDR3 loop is CARLPPGQGNTEAFF. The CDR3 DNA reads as TGTGCCAGACTCCCCCCCGGGCAGGGGAACACTGAAGCTTTCTTT.

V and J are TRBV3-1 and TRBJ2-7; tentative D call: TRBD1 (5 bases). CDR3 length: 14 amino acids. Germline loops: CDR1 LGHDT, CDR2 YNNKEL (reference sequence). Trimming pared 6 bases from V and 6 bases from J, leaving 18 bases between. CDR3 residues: CASSLAGRAGEQYF. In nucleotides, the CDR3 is TGTGCCAGCAGTCTCGCCGGCAGGGCTGGCGAGCAGTACTTC.

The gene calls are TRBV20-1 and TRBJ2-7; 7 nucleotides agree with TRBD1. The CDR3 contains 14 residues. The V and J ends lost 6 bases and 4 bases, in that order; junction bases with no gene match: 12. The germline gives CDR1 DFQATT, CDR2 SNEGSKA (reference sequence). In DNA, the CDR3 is TGCAGTGCAAAACCGGGACAGAGCCGATACGAGCAGTACTTC. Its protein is CSAKPGQSRYEQYF.

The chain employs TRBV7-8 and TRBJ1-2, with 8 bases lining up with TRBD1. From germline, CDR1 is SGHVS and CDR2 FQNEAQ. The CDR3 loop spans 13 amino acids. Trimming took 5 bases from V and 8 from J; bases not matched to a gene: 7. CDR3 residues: CASSLDRARGYTF. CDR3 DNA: TGTGCCAGCAGCCTGGACAGGGCACGGGGCTACACCTTC.

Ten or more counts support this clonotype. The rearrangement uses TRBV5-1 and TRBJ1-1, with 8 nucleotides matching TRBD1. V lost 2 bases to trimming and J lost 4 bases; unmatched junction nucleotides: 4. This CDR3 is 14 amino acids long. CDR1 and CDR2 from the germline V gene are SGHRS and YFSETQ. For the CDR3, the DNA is TGCGCCAGCAGCTTACAGGGGGATGGCACTGAAGCTTTCTTT. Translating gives CASSLQGDGTEAFF.